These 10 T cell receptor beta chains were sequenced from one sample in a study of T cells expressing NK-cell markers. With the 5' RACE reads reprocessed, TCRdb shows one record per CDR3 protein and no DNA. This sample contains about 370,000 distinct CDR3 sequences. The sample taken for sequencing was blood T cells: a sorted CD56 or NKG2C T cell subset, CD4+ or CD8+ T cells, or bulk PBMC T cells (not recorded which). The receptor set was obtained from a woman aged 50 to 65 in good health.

CDR3 amino acids: CASSPLGGIPEAFF. This sequence joins TRBV6-5 and TRBJ1-1; no DNA is available, so the TRBD1 call from TCRdb remains unchecked. In germline, CDR1 is MNHEY, CDR2 SVGAGI. This CDR3 has 14 residues.

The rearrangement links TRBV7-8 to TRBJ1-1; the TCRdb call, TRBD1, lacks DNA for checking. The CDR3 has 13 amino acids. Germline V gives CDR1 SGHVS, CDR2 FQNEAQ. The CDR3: CASSLTGVDEAFF.

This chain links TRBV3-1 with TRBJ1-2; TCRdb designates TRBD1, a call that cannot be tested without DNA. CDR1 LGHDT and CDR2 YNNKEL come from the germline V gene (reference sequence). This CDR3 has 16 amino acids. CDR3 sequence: CASSQDLGGSNYGYTF.

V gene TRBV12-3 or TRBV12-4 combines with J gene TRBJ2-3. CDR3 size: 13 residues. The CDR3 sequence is CASGQASTDTQYF.

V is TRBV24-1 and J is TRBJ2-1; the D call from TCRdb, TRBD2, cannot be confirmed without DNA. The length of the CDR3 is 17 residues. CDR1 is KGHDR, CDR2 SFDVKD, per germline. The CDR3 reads CATSDPRTGTSGKKQFF.

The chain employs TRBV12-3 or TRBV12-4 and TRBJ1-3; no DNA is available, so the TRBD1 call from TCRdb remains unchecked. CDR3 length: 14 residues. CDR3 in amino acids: CASSSGDGGNTIYF.

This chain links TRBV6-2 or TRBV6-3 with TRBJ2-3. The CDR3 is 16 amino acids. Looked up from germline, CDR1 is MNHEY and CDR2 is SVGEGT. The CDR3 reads CASSYRTDSRTDTQYF.

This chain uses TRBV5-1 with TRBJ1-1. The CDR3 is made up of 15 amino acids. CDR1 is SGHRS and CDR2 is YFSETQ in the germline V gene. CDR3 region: CASSWESPSNTEAFF.

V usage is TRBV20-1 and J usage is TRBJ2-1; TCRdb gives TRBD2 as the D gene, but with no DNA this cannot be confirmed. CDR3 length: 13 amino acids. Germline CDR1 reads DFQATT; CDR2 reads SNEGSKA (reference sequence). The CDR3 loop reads CSARGLAYNEQFF.

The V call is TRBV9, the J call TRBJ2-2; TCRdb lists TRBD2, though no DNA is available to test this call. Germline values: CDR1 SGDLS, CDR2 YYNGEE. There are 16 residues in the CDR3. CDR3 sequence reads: CASSAGLAGDGGELFF. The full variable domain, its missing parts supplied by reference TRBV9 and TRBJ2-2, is DSGVTQTPKHLITATGQRVTLRCSPRSGDLSVYWYQQSLDQGLQFLIQYYNGEERAKGNILERFSAQQFPDLHSELNLSSLELGDSALYFCASSAGLAGDGGELFFGEGSRLTVL.